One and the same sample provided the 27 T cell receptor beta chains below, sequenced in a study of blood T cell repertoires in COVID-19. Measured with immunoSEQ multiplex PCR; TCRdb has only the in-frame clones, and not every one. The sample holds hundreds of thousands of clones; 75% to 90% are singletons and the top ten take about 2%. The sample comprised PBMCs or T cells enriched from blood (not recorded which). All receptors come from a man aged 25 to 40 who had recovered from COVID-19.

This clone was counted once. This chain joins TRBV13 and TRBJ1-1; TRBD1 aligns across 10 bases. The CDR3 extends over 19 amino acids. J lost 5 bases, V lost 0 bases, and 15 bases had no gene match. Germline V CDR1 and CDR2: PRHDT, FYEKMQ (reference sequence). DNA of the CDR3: TGTGCCAGCAGCTTAGGCCGGGTGCTAGGGACAGGGGCGGGGACTGAAGCTTTCTTT. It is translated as CASSLGRVLGTGAGTEAFF.

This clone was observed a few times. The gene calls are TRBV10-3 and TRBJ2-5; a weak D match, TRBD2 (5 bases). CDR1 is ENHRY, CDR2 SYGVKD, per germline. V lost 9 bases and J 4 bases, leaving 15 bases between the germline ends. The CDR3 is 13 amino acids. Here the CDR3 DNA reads TGTGCCATGGCGGCTCGGGCGGGAGAGACCCAGTACTTC. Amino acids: CAMAARAGETQYF.

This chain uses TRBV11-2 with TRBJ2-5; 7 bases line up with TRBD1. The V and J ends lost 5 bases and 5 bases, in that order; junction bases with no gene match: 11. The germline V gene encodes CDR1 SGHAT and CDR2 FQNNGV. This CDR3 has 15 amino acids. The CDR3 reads CASSIRDSLPETQYF. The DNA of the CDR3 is TGTGCCAGCAGCATCCGGGACAGCCTACCGGAGACCCAGTACTTC.

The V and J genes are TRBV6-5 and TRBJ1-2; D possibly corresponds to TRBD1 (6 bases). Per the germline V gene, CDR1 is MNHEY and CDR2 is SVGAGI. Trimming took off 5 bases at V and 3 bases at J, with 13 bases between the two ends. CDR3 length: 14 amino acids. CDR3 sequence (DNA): TGTGCCAGCAGTAGAGACAGGTTGGACTATGGCTACACCTTC. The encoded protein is CASSRDRLDYGYTF.

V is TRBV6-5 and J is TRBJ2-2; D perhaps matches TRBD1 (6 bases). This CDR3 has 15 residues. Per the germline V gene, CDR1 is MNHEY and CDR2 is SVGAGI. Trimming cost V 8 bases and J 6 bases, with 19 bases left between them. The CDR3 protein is CASRKTGLVAGELFF. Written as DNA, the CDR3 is TGTGCCAGCCGAAAAACAGGGCTGGTGGCCGGGGAGCTGTTTTTT.

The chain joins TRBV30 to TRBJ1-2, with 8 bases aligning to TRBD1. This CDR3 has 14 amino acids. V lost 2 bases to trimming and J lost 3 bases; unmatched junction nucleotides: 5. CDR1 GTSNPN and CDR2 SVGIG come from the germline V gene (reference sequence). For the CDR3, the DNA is TGTGCCTGGAGTCAAGCAGGGGGCGACTATGGCTACACCTTC. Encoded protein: CAWSQAGGDYGYTF. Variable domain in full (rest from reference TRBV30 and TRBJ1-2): SQTIHQWPATLVQPVGSPLSLECTVEGTSNPNLYWYRQAAGRGLQLLFYSVGIGQISSEVPQNLSASRPQDRQFILSSKKLLLSDSGFYLCAWSQAGGDYGYTFGSGTRLTVV.

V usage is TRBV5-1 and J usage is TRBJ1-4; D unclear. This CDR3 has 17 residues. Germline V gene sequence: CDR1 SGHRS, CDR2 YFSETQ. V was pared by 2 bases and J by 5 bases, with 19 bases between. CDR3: CASSFFPLERENEKLFF. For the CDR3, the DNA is TGCGCCAGCAGCTTCTTTCCCCTCGAGCGAGAAAATGAAAAACTGTTTTTT.

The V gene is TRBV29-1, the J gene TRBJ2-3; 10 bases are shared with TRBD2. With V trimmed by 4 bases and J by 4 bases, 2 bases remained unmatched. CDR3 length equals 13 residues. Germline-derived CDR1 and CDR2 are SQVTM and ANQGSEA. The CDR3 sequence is CSVGSGGADTQYF. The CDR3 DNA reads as TGCAGCGTTGGGAGCGGGGGGGCAGATACGCAGTATTTT.

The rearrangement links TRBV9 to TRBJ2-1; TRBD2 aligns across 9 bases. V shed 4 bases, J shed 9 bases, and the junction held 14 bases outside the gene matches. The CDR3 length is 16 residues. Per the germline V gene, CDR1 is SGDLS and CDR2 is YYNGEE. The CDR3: CASSPLPGGGAFEQFF. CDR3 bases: TGTGCCAGCAGCCCGCTCCCTGGCGGGGGGGCCTTTGAGCAGTTCTTC.

Here the CDR3 DNA reads TGTGCCAGCAGTTTATGGCGGGGGGGCGAGCAGTACTTC. Translated, it gives CASSLWRGGEQYF. V usage is TRBV27 and J usage is TRBJ2-7; 9 positions agree with TRBD2. V gave up 1 base and J gave up 6 bases; unmatched junction bases: 1. The CDR3 totals 13 residues. Germline values: CDR1 MNHEY, CDR2 SMNVEV (reference sequence).

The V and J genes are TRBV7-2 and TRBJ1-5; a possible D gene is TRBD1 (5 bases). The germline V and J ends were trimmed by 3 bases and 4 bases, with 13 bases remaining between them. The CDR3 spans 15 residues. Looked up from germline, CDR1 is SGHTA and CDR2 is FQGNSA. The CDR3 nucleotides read TGTGCCAGCAGCTTCCAGGGTTCTGGGAATCAGCCCCAGCATTTT. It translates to CASSFQGSGNQPQHF.

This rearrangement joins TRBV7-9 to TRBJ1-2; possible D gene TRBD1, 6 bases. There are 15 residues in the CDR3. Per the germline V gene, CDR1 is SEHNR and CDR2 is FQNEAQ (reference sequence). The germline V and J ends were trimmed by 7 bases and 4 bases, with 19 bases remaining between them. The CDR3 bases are TGTGCCAGCACAGGAAATTGGGGGGGCTTCTATGGCTACACCTTC. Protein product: CASTGNWGGFYGYTF.

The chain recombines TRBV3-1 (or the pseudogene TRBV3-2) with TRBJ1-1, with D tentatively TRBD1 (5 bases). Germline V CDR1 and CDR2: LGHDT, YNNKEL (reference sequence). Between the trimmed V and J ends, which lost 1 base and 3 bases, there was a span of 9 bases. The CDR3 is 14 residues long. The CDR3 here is CASSQVWGDTEAFF. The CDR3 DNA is TGTGCCAGCAGCCAAGTTTGGGGGGACACTGAAGCTTTCTTT.

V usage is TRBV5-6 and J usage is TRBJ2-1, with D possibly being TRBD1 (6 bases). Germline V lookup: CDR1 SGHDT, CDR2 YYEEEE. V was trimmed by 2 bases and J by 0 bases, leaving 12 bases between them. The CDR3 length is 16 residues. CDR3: CASSFYRASSYNEQFF. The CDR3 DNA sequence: TGTGCCAGCAGCTTCTACAGGGCAAGCTCCTACAATGAGCAGTTCTTC.

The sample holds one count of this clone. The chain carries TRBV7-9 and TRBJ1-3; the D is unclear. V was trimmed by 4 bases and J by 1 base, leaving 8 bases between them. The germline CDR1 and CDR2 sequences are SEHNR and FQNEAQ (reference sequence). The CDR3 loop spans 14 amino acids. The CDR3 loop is CASSWAGSGNTIYF. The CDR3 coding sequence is TGTGCCAGCAGCTGGGCTGGGTCTGGAAACACCATATATTTT.

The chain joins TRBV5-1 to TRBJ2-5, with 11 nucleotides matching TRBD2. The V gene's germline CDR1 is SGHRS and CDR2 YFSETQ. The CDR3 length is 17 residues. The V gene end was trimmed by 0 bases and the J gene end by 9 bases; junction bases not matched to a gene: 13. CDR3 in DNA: TGCGCCAGCAGCTTGGCGCTAGCGGGGGGCCTGTCGGCGGCCCAGTACTTC. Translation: CASSLALAGGLSAAQYF.

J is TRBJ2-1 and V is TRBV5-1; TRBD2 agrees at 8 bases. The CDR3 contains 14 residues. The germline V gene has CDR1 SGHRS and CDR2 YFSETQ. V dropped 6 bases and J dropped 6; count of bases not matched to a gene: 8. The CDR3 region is CASTEGAGVNEQFF. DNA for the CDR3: TGCGCCAGCACTGAGGGAGCGGGAGTCAATGAGCAGTTCTTC.

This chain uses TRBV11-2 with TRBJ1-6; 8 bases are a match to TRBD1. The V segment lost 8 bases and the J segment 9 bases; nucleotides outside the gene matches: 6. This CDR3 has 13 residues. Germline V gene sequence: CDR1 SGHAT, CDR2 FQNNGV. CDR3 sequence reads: CASGQGRSSPLHF. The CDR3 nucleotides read TGTGCCAGCGGACAGGGACGTAGTTCACCCCTCCACTTT.

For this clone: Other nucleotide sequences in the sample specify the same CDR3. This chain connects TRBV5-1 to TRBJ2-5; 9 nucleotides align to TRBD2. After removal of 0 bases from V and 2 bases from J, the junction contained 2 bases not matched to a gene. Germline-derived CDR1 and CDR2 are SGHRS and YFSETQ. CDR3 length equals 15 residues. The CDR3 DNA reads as TGCGCCAGCAGCTTGGGTAGCGGGGGACAAGAGACCCAGTACTTC. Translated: CASSLGSGGQETQYF. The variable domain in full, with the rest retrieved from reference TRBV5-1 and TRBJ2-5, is KAGVTQTPRYLIKTRGQQVTLSCSPISGHRSVSWYQQTPGQGLQFLFEYFSETQRNKGNFPGRFSGRQFSNSRSEMNVSTLELGDSALYLCASSLGSGGQETQYFGPGTRLLVL.

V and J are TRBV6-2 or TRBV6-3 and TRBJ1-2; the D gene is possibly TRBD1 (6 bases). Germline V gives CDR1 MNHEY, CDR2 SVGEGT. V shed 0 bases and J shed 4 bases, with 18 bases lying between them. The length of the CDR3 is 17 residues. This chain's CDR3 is CASSYSWSGADSYGYTF. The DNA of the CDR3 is TGTGCCAGCAGTTACTCTTGGTCAGGGGCCGACTCCTATGGCTACACCTTC.

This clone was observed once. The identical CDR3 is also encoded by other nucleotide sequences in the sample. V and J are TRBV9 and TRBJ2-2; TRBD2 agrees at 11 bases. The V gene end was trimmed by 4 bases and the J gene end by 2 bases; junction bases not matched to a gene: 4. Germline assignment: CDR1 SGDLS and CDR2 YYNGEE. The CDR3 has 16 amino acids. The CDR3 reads CASSPLAGGNTGELFF. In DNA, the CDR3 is TGTGCCAGCAGCCCCCTAGCGGGGGGAAACACCGGGGAGCTGTTTTTT.

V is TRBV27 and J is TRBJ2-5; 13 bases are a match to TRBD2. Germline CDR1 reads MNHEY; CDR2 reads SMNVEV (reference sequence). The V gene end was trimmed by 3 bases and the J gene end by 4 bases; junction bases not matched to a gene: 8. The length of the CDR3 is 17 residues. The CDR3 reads CASSFLTSGGASETQYF. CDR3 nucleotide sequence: TGTGCCAGCAGTTTCCTAACTAGCGGGGGGGCCTCAGAGACCCAGTACTTC.

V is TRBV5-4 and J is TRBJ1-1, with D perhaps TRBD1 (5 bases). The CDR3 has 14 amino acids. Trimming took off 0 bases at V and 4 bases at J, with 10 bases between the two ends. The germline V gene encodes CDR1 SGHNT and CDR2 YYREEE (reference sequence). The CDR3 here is CASSLAGRGTEAFF. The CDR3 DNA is TGTGCCAGCAGCTTGGCAGGGAGGGGCACTGAAGCTTTCTTT.

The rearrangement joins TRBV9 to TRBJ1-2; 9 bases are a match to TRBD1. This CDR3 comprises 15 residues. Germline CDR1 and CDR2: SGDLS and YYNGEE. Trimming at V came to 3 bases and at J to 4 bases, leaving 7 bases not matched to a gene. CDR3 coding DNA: TGTGCCAGCAGCGCGAACAGGGGGCGAGGCTATGGCTACACCTTC. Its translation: CASSANRGRGYGYTF. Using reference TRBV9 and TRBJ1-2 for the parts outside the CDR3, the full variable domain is DSGVTQTPKHLITATGQRVTLRCSPRSGDLSVYWYQQSLDQGLQFLIQYYNGEERAKGNILERFSAQQFPDLHSELNLSSLELGDSALYFCASSANRGRGYGYTFGSGTRLTVV.

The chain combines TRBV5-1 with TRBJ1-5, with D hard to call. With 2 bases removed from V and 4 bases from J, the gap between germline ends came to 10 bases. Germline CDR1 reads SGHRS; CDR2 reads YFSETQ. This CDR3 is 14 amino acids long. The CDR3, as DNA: TGCGCCAGCAGCTTTCGGGGTGGGAATCAGCCCCAGCATTTT. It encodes CASSFRGGNQPQHF. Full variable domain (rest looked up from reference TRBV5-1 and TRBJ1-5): KAGVTQTPRYLIKTRGQQVTLSCSPISGHRSVSWYQQTPGQGLQFLFEYFSETQRNKGNFPGRFSGRQFSNSRSEMNVSTLELGDSALYLCASSFRGGNQPQHFGDGTRLSIL.

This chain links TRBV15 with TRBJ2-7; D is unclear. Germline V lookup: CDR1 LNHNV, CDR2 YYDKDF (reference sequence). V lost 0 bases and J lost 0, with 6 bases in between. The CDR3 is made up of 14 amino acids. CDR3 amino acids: CATSRDQASYEQYF. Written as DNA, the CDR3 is TGTGCCACCAGCAGAGACCAGGCCTCCTACGAGCAGTACTTC.

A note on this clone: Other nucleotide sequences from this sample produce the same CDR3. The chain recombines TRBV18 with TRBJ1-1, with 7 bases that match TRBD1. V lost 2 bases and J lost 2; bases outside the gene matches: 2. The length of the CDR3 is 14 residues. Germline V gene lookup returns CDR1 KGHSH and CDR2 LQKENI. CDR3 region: CASSPDRVNTEAFF. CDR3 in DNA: TGTGCCAGCTCACCAGACAGGGTTAACACTGAAGCTTTCTTT. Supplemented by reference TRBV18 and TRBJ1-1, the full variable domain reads NAGVMQNPRHLVRRRGQEARLRCSPMKGHSHVYWYRQLPEEGLKFMVYLQKENIIDESGMPKERFSAEFPKEGPSILRIQQVVRGDSAAYFCASSPDRVNTEAFFGQGTRLTVV.